The rows below give T cell receptor beta chains drawn from one sample of a study of T cell responses to AZD1222 COVID-19 vaccine. Assay: immunoSEQ multiplex PCR; the TCRdb copy retains only in-frame clones and omits some. This repertoire shows approximately 140,000 clones, 89% found once; its top ten account for 2.5% to 3.5%. The sample here was peripheral blood, taken on day 0 of AZD1222 vaccination. These receptors all come from an adult in good health. The CDR3 runs from the conserved cysteine through the conserved F or W. The D gene is left open where the match is weak. Size tells how often a clone was seen (once, few, many) or the class of an expanded clone, and some rows leave it out.

clone_size: -; v_call: TRBV5-5; d_call: TRBD1; j_call: TRBJ2-7; cdr3_aa: CASSLIGDRGTREQYF; cdr3_nt: TGTGCCAGCAGCTTGATAGGAGACAGGGGGACGAGGGAGCAGTACTTC
clone_size: -; v_call: TRBV15; d_call: -; j_call: TRBJ1-1; cdr3_aa: CATSRDSHNTEAFF; cdr3_nt: TGTGCCACCAGCAGAGATTCACATAACACTGAAGCTTTCTTT
clone_size: once; v_call: TRBV7-2; d_call: -; j_call: TRBJ1-2; cdr3_aa: CASGRDLSYGYTF; cdr3_nt: TGTGCCAGTGGGCGGGACTTATCCTATGGCTACACCTTC
clone_size: -; v_call: TRBV7-2; d_call: -; j_call: TRBJ1-1; cdr3_aa: CASSKKHRNTEAFF; cdr3_nt: TGTGCCAGCAGCAAGAAGCATAGGAACACTGAAGCTTTCTTT
clone_size: -; v_call: TRBV5-5; d_call: -; j_call: TRBJ1-4; cdr3_aa: CASSLQGGSNEKLFF; cdr3_nt: TGTGCCAGCAGCTTGCAAGGGGGTTCTAATGAAAAACTGTTTTTT
clone_size: -; v_call: TRBV23-1; d_call: -; j_call: TRBJ2-7; cdr3_aa: CASSEHREPAGYEQYF; cdr3_nt: TGCGCCAGCAGTGAACACAGGGAACCGGCGGGCTACGAGCAGTACTTC
clone_size: -; v_call: TRBV2; d_call: -; j_call: TRBJ2-5; cdr3_aa: CASSVQGGREETQYF; cdr3_nt: TGTGCCAGCAGTGTTCAGGGAGGAAGGGAAGAGACCCAGTACTTC
clone_size: once; v_call: TRBV4-1; d_call: TRBD1; j_call: TRBJ2-7; cdr3_aa: CASSQGDRPYEQYF; cdr3_nt: TGCGCCAGCAGCCAAGGGGACAGACCCTACGAGCAGTACTTC
clone_size: -; v_call: TRBV24-1; d_call: TRBD2; j_call: TRBJ2-1; cdr3_aa: CATSDPAGSSYNEQFF; cdr3_nt: TGTGCCACCAGTGACCCAGCGGGAAGCTCCTACAATGAGCAGTTCTTC
clone_size: -; v_call: TRBV28; d_call: -; j_call: TRBJ2-1; cdr3_aa: CASSPTGGGSSNEQFF; cdr3_nt: TGTGCCAGCAGTCCAACCGGGGGCGGGAGCTCCAATGAGCAGTTCTTC
clone_size: -; v_call: TRBV6-5; d_call: -; j_call: TRBJ2-6; cdr3_aa: CASSYSWGSGANVLTF; cdr3_nt: TGTGCCAGCAGTTACTCGTGGGGATCTGGGGCCAACGTCCTGACTTTC
clone_size: few; v_call: TRBV6-2/TRBV6-3; d_call: -; j_call: TRBJ2-7; cdr3_aa: CASSYSAAGLSAYEQYF; cdr3_nt: TGTGCCAGCAGTTACTCCGCCGCAGGGCTTTCGGCCTACGAGCAGTACTTC
clone_size: -; v_call: TRBV6-5; d_call: TRBD1; j_call: TRBJ1-2; cdr3_aa: CASSSPGQGFNYGYTF; cdr3_nt: TGTGCCAGCAGTTCTCCGGGACAGGGATTTAACTATGGCTACACCTTC
clone_size: -; v_call: TRBV5-4; d_call: -; j_call: TRBJ1-1; cdr3_aa: CASSLGGGLGTEAFF; cdr3_nt: TGTGCCAGCAGCCTAGGGGGGGGGCTGGGCACTGAAGCTTTCTTT
clone_size: -; v_call: TRBV5-5; d_call: -; j_call: TRBJ2-3; cdr3_aa: CASSKDWSNTDTQYF; cdr3_nt: TGTGCCAGCAGCAAAGACTGGAGTAACACAGATACGCAGTATTTT
clone_size: -; v_call: TRBV5-4; d_call: -; j_call: TRBJ1-2; cdr3_aa: CASSPNTEGRGYTF; cdr3_nt: TGTGCCAGCAGCCCGAACACGGAGGGGCGCGGCTACACCTTC
clone_size: -; v_call: TRBV29-1; d_call: -; j_call: TRBJ2-7; cdr3_aa: CSVKGDNTYEQYF; cdr3_nt: TGCAGCGTAAAGGGGGACAACACCTACGAGCAGTACTTC
clone_size: few; v_call: TRBV14; d_call: -; j_call: TRBJ2-5; cdr3_aa: CASSQVSYQETQYF; cdr3_nt: TGTGCCAGCAGCCAAGTCTCCTACCAAGAGACCCAGTACTTC
clone_size: -; v_call: TRBV5-1; d_call: -; j_call: TRBJ2-7; cdr3_aa: CASSPNPDYYEQYF; cdr3_nt: TGCGCCAGCAGCCCTAACCCAGACTACTACGAGCAGTACTTC
clone_size: once; v_call: TRBV28; d_call: -; j_call: TRBJ1-5; cdr3_aa: CAASGGNQPQHF; cdr3_nt: TGTGCCGCTTCAGGGGGCAATCAGCCCCAGCATTTT
clone_size: few; v_call: TRBV7-3; d_call: TRBD1; j_call: TRBJ2-1; cdr3_aa: CASSSSTGSSYNEQFF; cdr3_nt: TGTGCCAGCAGCTCCTCGACAGGGAGCTCCTACAATGAGCAGTTCTTC
clone_size: -; v_call: TRBV6-6; d_call: -; j_call: TRBJ2-2; cdr3_aa: CASTRQSTGELFF; cdr3_nt: TGTGCCAGCACTCGACAGTCCACCGGGGAGCTGTTTTTT
clone_size: -; v_call: TRBV3-1/TRBV3-2; d_call: -; j_call: TRBJ2-5; cdr3_aa: CASSQNTETQYF; cdr3_nt: TGTGCCAGCAGCCAAAATACGGAGACCCAGTACTTC
clone_size: -; v_call: TRBV28; d_call: TRBD2; j_call: TRBJ2-1; cdr3_aa: CASTSQGVAGGNEQFF; cdr3_nt: TGTGCCAGCACCTCCCAGGGGGTAGCGGGAGGCAATGAGCAGTTCTTC
clone_size: -; v_call: TRBV4-1; d_call: -; j_call: TRBJ1-4; cdr3_aa: CASSQDLRDNEKLFF; cdr3_nt: TGCGCCAGCAGCCAAGATTTGAGGGACAATGAAAAACTGTTTTTT
clone_size: -; v_call: TRBV5-1; d_call: -; j_call: TRBJ1-5; cdr3_aa: CASSLAPTSNQPQHF; cdr3_nt: TGCGCCAGCAGCTTGGCCCCTACTAGCAATCAGCCCCAGCATTTT
clone_size: -; v_call: TRBV4-1; d_call: TRBD1; j_call: TRBJ1-5; cdr3_aa: CASSQATGGTYQPQHF; cdr3_nt: TGCGCCAGCAGCCAAGCGACAGGGGGCACGTATCAGCCCCAGCATTTT
clone_size: once; v_call: TRBV6-2/TRBV6-3; d_call: -; j_call: TRBJ2-4; cdr3_aa: CASSYSGAGNIQYF; cdr3_nt: TGTGCCAGCAGTTACTCGGGGGCAGGAAACATTCAGTACTTC
clone_size: -; v_call: TRBV4-3; d_call: TRBD1; j_call: TRBJ1-2; cdr3_aa: CASSQVRDRGRGYTF; cdr3_nt: TGCGCCAGCAGCCAAGTTCGAGACAGGGGACGCGGCTACACCTTC
clone_size: -; v_call: TRBV28; d_call: TRBD1; j_call: TRBJ1-5; cdr3_aa: CASSSDRVSQPQHF; cdr3_nt: TGTGCCAGCAGTTCCGACAGGGTAAGTCAGCCCCAGCATTTT
clone_size: -; v_call: TRBV7-2; d_call: -; j_call: TRBJ2-4; cdr3_aa: CASSLDVAAKNIQYF; cdr3_nt: TGTGCCAGCAGCTTAGACGTGGCGGCCAAAAACATTCAGTACTTC
clone_size: -; v_call: TRBV5-1; d_call: TRBD1; j_call: TRBJ2-5; cdr3_aa: CASSLAGTGAAQETQYF; cdr3_nt: TGCGCCAGCAGCTTGGCGGGGACAGGGGCAGCCCAAGAGACCCAGTACTTC
clone_size: -; v_call: TRBV28; d_call: TRBD2; j_call: TRBJ2-5; cdr3_aa: CASSFRGQTSRETQYF; cdr3_nt: TGTGCCAGCAGTTTCAGAGGCCAGACTAGCAGGGAGACCCAGTACTTC
clone_size: -; v_call: TRBV9; d_call: -; j_call: TRBJ2-3; cdr3_aa: CASSVSGGEGGTDTQYF; cdr3_nt: TGTGCCAGCAGCGTAAGCGGCGGGGAGGGGGGCACAGATACGCAGTATTTT
clone_size: once; v_call: TRBV4-1; d_call: -; j_call: TRBJ1-5; cdr3_aa: CASSQNPGRSNQPQHF; cdr3_nt: TGCGCCAGCAGCCAAAATCCGGGACGGAGCAATCAGCCCCAGCATTTT
clone_size: -; v_call: TRBV6-5; d_call: -; j_call: TRBJ2-3; cdr3_aa: CASSSSDITDTQYF; cdr3_nt: TGTGCCAGCAGTTCGTCGGACATCACAGATACGCAGTATTTT
clone_size: -; v_call: TRBV6-4; d_call: TRBD1; j_call: TRBJ1-2; cdr3_aa: CASSREAGGNYGYTF; cdr3_nt: TGTGCCAGCAGTCGTGAGGCAGGGGGCAACTATGGCTACACCTTC
clone_size: -; v_call: TRBV27; d_call: -; j_call: TRBJ1-4; cdr3_aa: CASSFRGGYEKLFF; cdr3_nt: TGTGCCAGCAGTTTCCGGGGAGGGTATGAAAAACTGTTTTTT
clone_size: -; v_call: TRBV18; d_call: -; j_call: TRBJ1-4; cdr3_aa: CASSPYRAQGGNEKLFF; cdr3_nt: TGTGCCAGCTCACCATACCGCGCACAGGGAGGGAATGAAAAACTGTTTTTT
clone_size: -; v_call: TRBV7-3; d_call: TRBD2; j_call: TRBJ2-6; cdr3_aa: CASSPLFSGRAPGANVLTF; cdr3_nt: TGTGCCAGCAGCCCTCTATTTAGCGGGAGGGCCCCTGGGGCCAACGTCCTGACTTTC
clone_size: -; v_call: TRBV9; d_call: TRBD2; j_call: TRBJ2-3; cdr3_aa: CASTTSGGEADTQYF; cdr3_nt: TGTGCCAGCACCACAAGTGGGGGGGAAGCAGATACGCAGTATTTT
clone_size: -; v_call: TRBV27; d_call: -; j_call: TRBJ1-6; cdr3_aa: CASSLRAGQHNSPLHF; cdr3_nt: TGTGCCAGCAGTTTAAGGGCTGGGCAGCATAATTCACCCCTCCACTTT
clone_size: -; v_call: TRBV5-1; d_call: TRBD1; j_call: TRBJ2-7; cdr3_aa: CASSSHRGKPYEQYF; cdr3_nt: TGCGCCAGCAGCTCCCACAGGGGAAAACCCTACGAGCAGTACTTC
clone_size: -; v_call: TRBV11-2; d_call: -; j_call: TRBJ1-6; cdr3_aa: CASSPTWNNSPLHF; cdr3_nt: TGTGCCAGCAGCCCTACATGGAATAATTCACCCCTCCACTTT
clone_size: -; v_call: TRBV4-1; d_call: -; j_call: TRBJ1-2; cdr3_aa: CASSGGGQRPLYGYTF; cdr3_nt: TGCGCCAGCAGTGGCGGCGGACAGCGTCCCCTCTATGGCTACACCTTC
clone_size: -; v_call: TRBV7-2; d_call: -; j_call: TRBJ1-5; cdr3_aa: CASSPNYSNQPQHF; cdr3_nt: TGTGCCAGCAGTCCCAATTATAGCAATCAGCCCCAGCATTTT
clone_size: -; v_call: TRBV28; d_call: -; j_call: TRBJ1-6; cdr3_aa: CASSVGGGDWDYNSPLHF; cdr3_nt: TGTGCCAGCAGTGTGGGAGGAGGGGACTGGGACTATAATTCACCCCTCCACTTT
clone_size: -; v_call: TRBV7-9; d_call: TRBD1; j_call: TRBJ1-5; cdr3_aa: CASSQTGSGNQPQHF; cdr3_nt: TGTGCCAGCAGCCAGACAGGGTCTGGCAATCAGCCCCAGCATTTT
clone_size: few; v_call: TRBV28; d_call: -; j_call: TRBJ1-6; cdr3_aa: CASSLLAGAGSPLHF; cdr3_nt: TGTGCCAGCAGTTTATTGGCAGGGGCAGGGTCACCCCTCCACTTT
clone_size: once; v_call: TRBV4-3; d_call: -; j_call: TRBJ1-2; cdr3_aa: CASSPFGGGYGYTF; cdr3_nt: TGCGCCAGCAGCCCTTTTGGTGGGGGGTATGGCTACACCTTC
clone_size: many; v_call: TRBV29-1; d_call: TRBD2; j_call: TRBJ2-2; cdr3_aa: CSVESGGANTGELFF; cdr3_nt: TGCAGCGTTGAGTCGGGAGGCGCGAACACCGGGGAGCTGTTTTTT
clone_size: -; v_call: TRBV6-4; d_call: TRBD1; j_call: TRBJ2-3; cdr3_aa: CASSAQGATDTQYF; cdr3_nt: TGTGCCAGCAGTGCCCAGGGGGCGACAGATACGCAGTATTTT
clone_size: -; v_call: TRBV7-2; d_call: -; j_call: TRBJ2-3; cdr3_aa: CASSPYRGRDLDTQYF; cdr3_nt: TGTGCCAGCAGCCCATACCGGGGGAGAGACCTGGATACGCAGTATTTT